The entry below describes one T cell receptor (beta chain). The sample originates from a study of OX40 agonist ivuxolimab in advanced cancers. Study-level background: The dose of intravenous ivuxolimab that patients received every 2 weeks ranged from 0.01 to 10 mg/kg. Aged roughly 23 to 80 with a mean of about 63 years, they were 82.7% male. A diagnosis of hepatocellular carcinoma, melanoma, renal cell or head and neck cancer was present in dose-escalation patients. Three patients responded partially, comprising one with hepatocellular carcinoma and two with cutaneous melanoma.

Clones were read by immunoSEQ multiplex PCR, and TCRdb kept only the in-frame ones, dropping some. The table has 71,000 or so clones, roughly three quarters seen once. This CDR3 has 14 amino acids. This clonotype was sampled from an adult with an advanced solid tumor such as melanoma, head and neck, liver or kidney cancer. The chain employs TRBV21-1 and TRBJ2-3; the table's D call, TRBD1, has no DNA check behind it. TRBV21-1 is a pseudogene segment. Sample: CD4+ or CD8+ T cells sorted from blood, taken in a trial of the OX40 agonist ivuxolimab. As DNA, the CDR3 is TGTGCCAGCAGCCCACAGGGATGCACAGATACGCAGTATTTT. This encodes CASSPQGCTDTQYF.